This TCR beta chain was found in a study of shared clonotypes between healthy human individuals (dated by TCRdb to the early 2020s). About the study as a whole: The cohort comprised a couple of women and a few men aged 18 to 49 years. Per donor, leukapheresis produced somewhere between about 0.94 and 9.5 billion PBMCs. To estimate repertoire size and how much clonotypes are shared between individuals, the study performed deep sequencing of blood TCR repertoires from 4 to 6 healthy adults. Libraries were prepared and TCR repertoires were sequenced by different laboratories using diverse techniques, in order to increase sequencing depth and limit assay-specific biases. For each donor, CD4 naive and CD4 memory were each given three plates, CD8 naive was given two plates, and CD8 memory was given one plate.

Using the deep immunoSEQ assay, multiplex PCR amplified TCR CDR3 regions from genomic DNA. Genomic DNA extracted from each cell subset was distributed evenly over all wells of several immunoSEQ 96-well plates, and each plate served as one replicate. Each replicate PCR for sorted subsets received around 200 ng genomic DNA, equal to about 30,000 T cell genomes. The purified libraries were quantified using a Qubit 3.0 fluorometer, sized with a Bioanalyzer 2100, and then quantified again using the KAPA Library Quantification kit. Each immunoSEQ 96-well plate was sequenced on its own single-read 150-cycle Illumina NextSeq 550 flow cell. On the study's bioinformatics: The immunoSEQ output contained only junctional sequences without quality scores, so filtering could not match that applied to full-length reads. Sequences were annotated with PyIR, a Python wrapper for IgBLAST v1.9, and V/J genes and CDR3 were assigned using IMGT germline references. Reads were filtered out if the reads had weak V/J assignments (E-value above 1e-6), no CDR3, stop codons, out-of-frame junctions, or ambiguous translated residues. A V3J clonotype was defined by an identical inferred V gene, J gene, and CDR3 amino acid sequence. Percentage overlap between repertoires was computed as shared unique clonotypes divided by the size of the smaller repertoire. RTK rarefaction, the Chao1 estimator, and Recon v2.1 estimates of unobserved clonotypes were used to assess repertoire richness. Generation probabilities for all TCRbeta clonotypes obtained by the gDNA method from a few donors were computed using OLGA. In TCRdb, the immuneACCESS table is reduced to in-frame sequences with V and J assigned. These tables do not hold every clone; where another copy was compared, an unresolved V gene accounts for under half, and the others remain unexplained. That table furnishes V, J and clone size, whereas the DNA furnished D and trimming. This sample comprises roughly 2.4 million clones, 90% to 97% of them detected only once. The ten biggest clones cover about 0.13% of the sample.

On this clone: Its antigen remains unidentified. No per-base quality is available; no much larger clone lies one base away.

Overall results and qualifications from the work: Sampling was restricted to blood, and TCR repertoires in tissue are likely to differ from TCR repertoires in blood. Pairwise subsampling indicated that sequencing depth was expected to affect the degree of clonotype sharing among donors. The genetic and exposure-history diversity represented was limited by the small number of donors. Rarefaction of sorted-subset datasets indicated incomplete sequencing despite the large sequencing depth. Naive subsets generally had larger estimated clonotype richness than memory subsets. Across four donors, 5% to 6% of naive CD4, roughly 3.5% of naive CD8, around 2.1% of memory CD4, and approximately 0.42% of memory CD8 clonotypes were shared. Higher generation probabilities were observed for clonotypes shared by all four sorted-subset donors than for non-shared clonotypes.

Healthy HIV-negative adults with no recently reported acute infections or vaccinations were included as donors. Every donor was a Caucasian adult residing in Nashville, Tennessee, USA. CD4+ T cells were enriched through magnetic negative selection, after which naive cells were positively selected on CD45RA and the remaining negative fraction served as the memory subset. Blood was obtained by leukapheresis, after which PBMCs were separated by Ficoll-Histopaque density gradient centrifugation and cryopreserved in liquid nitrogen vapor phase. Purity and quantity of every magnetically sorted T cell population were checked by analytical flow cytometry. Genomic DNA was isolated from each sorted fraction and quantified by UV absorbance on a Nanodrop 2000c. From V the trimming removes 6 bases and from J it removes 2 bases, while the gene matches leave 7 bases of the junction unaccounted for. CDR3 length: 15 amino acids, cysteine to phenylalanine. CDR3 DNA is the only sequence kept; it has 45 bases, read in frame from the first base. CDR1 and CDR2 are drawn from the germline V gene: MNHEY, SVGAGI.

The TCR sequence derives from a man aged 18-30 years in good health. This sequence uses TRBV6-5 and TRBJ2-7; 10 bases in the junction line up with TRBD1. Source material: naive CD4+ T cells sorted from blood. In light of the paper, this sample's cell subset or site label describes: CD45RA+ positively selected. The CDR3: CASRTTGTGAYEQYF. The sequence in DNA is TGTGCCAGCAGAACAACCGGGACAGGGGCCTACGAGCAGTACTTC.